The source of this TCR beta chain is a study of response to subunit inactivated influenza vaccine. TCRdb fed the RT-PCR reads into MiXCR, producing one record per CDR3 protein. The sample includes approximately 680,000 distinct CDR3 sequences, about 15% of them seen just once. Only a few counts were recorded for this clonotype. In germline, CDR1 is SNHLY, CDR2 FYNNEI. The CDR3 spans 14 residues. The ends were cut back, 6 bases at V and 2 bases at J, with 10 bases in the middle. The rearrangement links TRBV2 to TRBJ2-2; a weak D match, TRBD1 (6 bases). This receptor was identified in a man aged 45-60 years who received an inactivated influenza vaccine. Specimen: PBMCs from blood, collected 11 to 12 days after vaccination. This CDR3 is CASRGAGNTGELFF. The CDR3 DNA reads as TGTGCCAGCAGGGGGGCTGGTAACACCGGGGAGCTGTTTTTT.